The 27 T cell receptor beta chains given below trace back to one sample, sequenced in a study of shared clonotypes between healthy human individuals. TCRdb's copy holds only in-frame clones and misses some; the assay was immunoSEQ multiplex PCR. Among some 630,000 clones listed, 60% to 80% were seen once. The specimen sequenced was memory CD4+ T cells sorted from blood. The subset was: CD45RA-negative fraction. Source of these receptors: a woman between 25 and 40 years old in good health.

J is TRBJ1-5 and V is TRBV28; D is undetermined. The CDR3 runs 16 residues. Per germline, CDR1 MDHEN and CDR2 SYDVKM. Between the trimmed V and J ends, which lost 5 bases and 0 bases, there was a span of 14 bases. In DNA form, the CDR3 reads TGTGCCAGCAGTCTCGGGAGCTTTTATAGCAATCAGCCCCAGCATTTT. This translates into CASSLGSFYSNQPQHF.

This clone was counted many times. The rearrangement joins TRBV5-6 to TRBJ2-3; 12 positions agree with TRBD1. The germline CDR1 and CDR2 sequences are SGHDT and YYEEEE. V was pared by 0 bases and J by 5 bases, with 13 bases of the junction left unmatched. The CDR3 extends over 19 amino acids. The CDR3 is CASSLALGQGAAVLDTQYF. In DNA form, the CDR3 reads TGTGCCAGCAGCTTGGCCCTGGGACAGGGGGCCGCAGTTTTAGATACGCAGTATTTT.

This clone was recorded a few times. This sequence joins TRBV10-3 and TRBJ2-5, with 10 bases that match TRBD2. Germline trimming cut 0 bases from V and 2 bases from J; bases unmatched to any gene: 6. The CDR3 covers 17 residues. CDR1 and CDR2 from the germline V gene are ENHRY and SYGVKD. Here the CDR3 DNA reads TGTGCCATCAGTGAGTCGGTAGGACTAGCGGTACAAGAGACCCAGTACTTC. It specifies CAISESVGLAVQETQYF.

V usage is TRBV2 and J usage is TRBJ2-2, with no clear D. The CDR3 loop spans 13 amino acids. The V end was cut by 10 bases, the J end by 7 bases, with 16 bases between. Germline loops: CDR1 SNHLY, CDR2 FYNNEI. CDR3 coding DNA: TGTGCCATACCTTGGGGTTCAGGCGGGGAGCTGTTTTTT. Translation gives CAIPWGSGGELFF.

Of note for this clone: Other DNA sequences in this sample translate to the same CDR3. The gene calls are TRBV7-2 and TRBJ1-2, with D unclear. Trimming removed 5 bases at V and 0 bases at J, with 10 bases between. CDR3 size: 14 residues. In germline, CDR1 is SGHTA, CDR2 FQGNSA. DNA for the CDR3: TGTGCCAGCAGCACCGGACCGACTAACTATGGCTACACCTTC. This sequence encodes CASSTGPTNYGYTF.

The J gene is TRBJ1-6, the V gene TRBV5-1; tentative D call: TRBD1 (5 bases). The CDR3 has 16 amino acids. Germline lookup yields CDR1 SGHRS and CDR2 YFSETQ. Trimming pared 0 bases from V and 9 bases from J, leaving 16 bases between. CDR3 loop: CASSLALPDSGSPLHF. As DNA, the CDR3 is TGCGCCAGCAGCTTGGCCCTCCCCGACAGTGGTTCACCCCTCCACTTT.

The chain combines TRBV6-5 with TRBJ1-1; D is ambiguous. The CDR3 is made up of 13 amino acids. CDR1 is MNHEY, CDR2 SVGAGI, per germline. With 2 bases removed from V and 3 bases from J, the gap between germline ends came to 7 bases. CDR3 coding DNA: TGTGCCAGCAGTTACGCCAGAGACACTGAAGCTTTCTTT. This sequence encodes CASSYARDTEAFF.

This clone was counted a single time. The V call is TRBV7-9, the J call TRBJ1-5; unclear D gene. The CDR3 has 17 amino acids. Between the trimmed V and J ends, which lost 1 base and 0 bases, there was a span of 13 bases. Germline values: CDR1 SEHNR, CDR2 FQNEAQ (reference sequence). CDR3 nucleotides: TGTGCCAGCAGCTTAGTGTCACGCGGGATTAGCAATCAGCCCCAGCATTTT. Its protein product is CASSLVSRGISNQPQHF.

This chain links TRBV6-4 with TRBJ2-6; TRBD2 might be the D (5 bases). V lost 6 bases and J 1 base, leaving 16 bases between the germline ends. Germline V gene lookup returns CDR1 MRHNA and CDR2 SNTAGT. The CDR3 totals 17 residues. CDR3 sequence reads: CASSNRGGGSGANVLTF. For the CDR3, the DNA is TGTGCCAGCAGCAACCGGGGTGGAGGTTCTGGGGCCAACGTCCTGACTTTC.

The V gene is TRBV7-7, the J gene TRBJ2-3, with 10 positions matching TRBD2. CDR1 is SSHAT and CDR2 is FNYEAQ in the germline V gene (reference sequence). The junction had 6 bases not matched to a gene; V was cut back by 2 bases and J by 1 base. The CDR3 runs to 17 residues. CDR3 residues: CASSLNPGLAGTDTQYF. CDR3 DNA sequence: TGTGCCAGCAGCTTAAACCCCGGACTAGCGGGCACAGATACGCAGTATTTT. The full variable domain, completed using reference TRBV7-7 and TRBJ2-3, is GAGVSQSPRYKVTKRGQDVTLRCDPISSHATLYWYQQALGQGPEFLTYFNYEAQPDKSGLPSDRFSAERPEGSISTLTIQRTEQRDSAMYRCASSLNPGLAGTDTQYFGPGTRLTVL.

This clone was picked up one time. The chain joins TRBV19 to TRBJ2-7; tentative D call: TRBD2 (6 bases). This CDR3 region has 17 residues. Germline V gene lookup returns CDR1 LNHDA and CDR2 SQIVND (reference sequence). V was pared by 5 bases and J by 2 bases, with 22 bases between. The CDR3 DNA is TGTGCCAGTAGTGAGCGACTAGAAGGGCATGTCCCCTACGAGCAGTACTTC. Protein product: CASSERLEGHVPYEQYF. The full variable domain, in which reference TRBV19 and TRBJ2-7 provide the parts outside the CDR3, is DGGITQSPKYLFRKEGQNVTLSCEQNLNHDAMYWYRQDPGQGLRLIYYSQIVNDFQKGDIAEGYSVSREKKESFPLTVTSAQKNPTAFYLCASSERLEGHVPYEQYFGPGTRLTVT.

V usage is TRBV28 and J usage is TRBJ2-6; D uncertain. The CDR3 consists of 14 residues. V lost 3 bases to trimming and J lost 0 bases, with 3 bases between them. From germline, CDR1 is MDHEN and CDR2 SYDVKM. The CDR3 spells CASSFTSGANVLTF. The CDR3 nucleotides are TGTGCCAGCAGTTTCACCTCTGGGGCCAACGTCCTGACTTTC. Complete variable domain (other parts from reference TRBV28 and TRBJ2-6): DVKVTQSSRYLVKRTGEKVFLECVQDMDHENMFWYRQDPGLGLRLIYFSYDVKMKEKGDIPEGYSVSREKKERFSLILESASTNQTSMYLCASSFTSGANVLTFGAGSRLTVL.

In this sample, this clone turned up once. The V gene is TRBV4-2, the J gene TRBJ2-3; the match to TRBD2 covers 7 bases. CDR1 and CDR2 (germline): LGHNA, YNFKEQ. J gave up 2 bases and V 1 base, and 6 bases lay outside the gene matches. This CDR3 is 16 amino acids long. The DNA of the CDR3 is TGTGCCAGCAGCCAAGGATCTAGCGGTAACACAGATACGCAGTATTTT. Amino acids: CASSQGSSGNTDTQYF.

With respect to this clone: Other DNA sequences in the sample encode the same CDR3. The chain links TRBV5-1 to TRBJ1-5; TRBD1 might be the D (5 bases). V lost 4 bases and J lost 4, with 9 bases in between. Germline-derived CDR1 and CDR2 are SGHRS and YFSETQ. CDR3 length: 13 amino acids. CDR3 nucleotide sequence: TGCGCCAGCAGCCGGGGACCAAATCAGCCCCAGCATTTT. Encoded protein: CASSRGPNQPQHF.

Note on this clone: Other nucleotide sequences from this sample produce the same CDR3. The chain carries TRBV10-3 and TRBJ2-7; 7 bases agree with TRBD2. Germline V CDR1 and CDR2: ENHRY, SYGVKD. Trimming took 4 bases from V and 0 from J; bases not matched to a gene: 3. This CDR3 comprises 14 residues. The CDR3 DNA reads as TGTGCCATCAGTGCCGGGGGGAGCTCCTACGAGCAGTACTTC. Its protein is CAISAGGSSYEQYF.

V gene TRBV5-1 combines with J gene TRBJ2-3, with a weak D call TRBD1 (5 bases). Germline CDR1 and CDR2: SGHRS and YFSETQ. The CDR3 covers 14 residues. Trimming took off 0 bases at V and 6 bases at J, with 11 bases between the two ends. In DNA form, the CDR3 reads TGCGCCAGCAGCTTGGAATCCCCAGGGGATACGCAGTATTTT. Amino acids: CASSLESPGDTQYF. The full variable domain, its missing parts supplied by reference TRBV5-1 and TRBJ2-3, is KAGVTQTPRYLIKTRGQQVTLSCSPISGHRSVSWYQQTPGQGLQFLFEYFSETQRNKGNFPGRFSGRQFSNSRSEMNVSTLELGDSALYLCASSLESPGDTQYFGPGTRLTVL.

The chain uses TRBV19 and TRBJ2-6; the D gene could be TRBD1 or TRBD2 (5 bases each). Germline values: CDR1 LNHDA, CDR2 SQIVND (reference sequence). The V end was cut by 7 bases, the J end by 0 bases, with 13 bases between. CDR3 length: 16 amino acids. The CDR3 coding sequence is TGTGCCAGTAATGACGAGGGGATCTCTGGGGCCAACGTCCTGACTTTC. Its translation is CASNDEGISGANVLTF.

The chain joins TRBV7-6 to TRBJ1-1, with D uncertain. Germline V lookup: CDR1 SGHVS, CDR2 FNYEAQ. The CDR3 loop spans 18 amino acids. Trimming removed 10 bases at V and 3 bases at J, with 30 bases between. The CDR3: CATRPQTLAGNGDTEAFF. CDR3 DNA: TGTGCCACCCGTCCCCAGACCCTCGCGGGAAATGGGGACACTGAAGCTTTCTTT. Drawing the rest from reference TRBV7-6 and TRBJ1-1, the complete variable domain is GAGVSQSPRYKVTKRGQDVALRCDPISGHVSLYWYRQALGQGPEFLTYFNYEAQQDKSGLPNDRFSAERPEGSISTLTIQRTEQRDSAMYRCATRPQTLAGNGDTEAFFGQGTRLTVV.

On this clone: Additional DNA sequences in this sample encode the identical CDR3. CDR3 region: CASSLAAVSYEQYF. DNA of the CDR3: TGCGCCAGCAGCTTGGCCGCCGTCTCCTACGAGCAGTACTTC. The rearrangement uses TRBV5-1 and TRBJ2-7; unclear D gene. CDR3 length equals 14 residues. Germline CDR1 and CDR2: SGHRS and YFSETQ. Deletions cut 0 bases from V and 0 bases from J, with 7 bases between.

This clone has only a few counts. The chain links TRBV4-1 to TRBJ2-7; D uncertain. CDR3 length equals 12 residues. Trimming cost V 2 bases and J 10 bases, with 12 bases left between them. Germline V gives CDR1 MGHRA, CDR2 YSYEKL. The CDR3 spells CASSQLSTAQYF. In nucleotides, the CDR3 is TGCGCCAGCAGCCAACTCTCCACAGCACAGTACTTC.

The genes are TRBV19 and TRBJ1-2, with D tentatively TRBD1 (6 bases). The CDR3 has 14 amino acids. Germline V CDR1 and CDR2: LNHDA, SQIVND (reference sequence). The V gene lost 6 bases and the J gene lost 2 bases, with 13 bases spanning the gap. Here the CDR3 DNA reads TGTGCCAGTAGCCAGCCGACAGGAAACTATGGCTACACCTTC. This translates into CASSQPTGNYGYTF.

The chain has TRBV19 and TRBJ1-1, with TRBD1 identical over 7 bases. The J segment lost 1 base and the V segment lost 6 bases, leaving 5 bases of the junction unmatched. Germline V gives CDR1 LNHDA, CDR2 SQIVND (reference sequence). The CDR3 loop spans 14 amino acids. CDR3 DNA: TGTGCCAGTAGCATAACAGGGGAGAACACTGAAGCTTTCTTT. Translating gives CASSITGENTEAFF.

The chain uses TRBV7-2 and TRBJ2-7, with 7 bases matching TRBD2. Germline CDR1 is SGHTA and CDR2 is FQGNSA. With V trimmed by 1 base and J by 4 bases, 13 bases remained unmatched. The CDR3 is made up of 17 amino acids. The chain's CDR3 is CASSLGGSAGARYEQYF. DNA for the CDR3: TGTGCCAGCAGCTTAGGTGGCAGTGCGGGAGCAAGATACGAGCAGTACTTC.

This chain connects TRBV5-4 to TRBJ2-3; 10 bases are a match to TRBD2. This CDR3 contains 15 residues. Trimming removed 9 bases from V and 7 bases from J; junction bases left unmatched: 14. Per germline, CDR1 SGHNT and CDR2 YYREEE (reference sequence). CDR3 amino acids: CATLRAGGNINTQYF. Written as DNA, the CDR3 is TGTGCCACCCTTCGAGCGGGGGGGAATATAAATACGCAGTATTTT. Based on the CDR3 plus reference TRBV5-4 and TRBJ2-3, the full variable domain is ETGVTQSPTHLIKTRGQQVTLRCSSQSGHNTVSWYQQALGQGPQFIFQYYREEENGRGNFPPRFSGLQFPNYSSELNVNALELDDSALYLCATLRAGGNINTQYFGPGTRLTVL.

V gene TRBV6-6 combines with J gene TRBJ2-1; D unclear. Per the germline V gene, CDR1 is MNHNY and CDR2 is SVGAGI (reference sequence). Trimming cost V 6 bases and J 6 bases, with 18 bases left between them. The CDR3 runs to 15 residues. The DNA for the CDR3 is TGTGCCAGCAGGGAACAAAGCACCTCCCTCAATGAGCAGTTCTTC. This gives the protein CASREQSTSLNEQFF.

The V call is TRBV27, the J call TRBJ2-2; D is perhaps TRBD2 (5 bases). The CDR3 contains 14 residues. V lost 5 bases to trimming and J lost 6 bases, with 13 bases between them. In germline, CDR1 is MNHEY, CDR2 SMNVEV (reference sequence). CDR3 nucleotide sequence: TGTGCCAGCAGTCCCCCGCCCGGGGCCGGGGAGCTGTTTTTT. Amino acids: CASSPPPGAGELFF.

The CDR3 is CASSERGPYEQYF. The CDR3 DNA reads as TGTGCCAGCTCCGAGCGGGGGCCCTACGAGCAGTACTTC. This chain connects TRBV18 to TRBJ2-5, with 8 bases matching TRBD2. The J call may be mistaken, given a closer DNA end match to TRBJ2-7. This CDR3 has 13 residues. Germline lookup yields CDR1 KGHSH and CDR2 LQKENI.